This T cell receptor beta chain was profiled in a study of blood T cells in healthy people across ages. Total RNA amounts of at least 5.5 micrograms were extracted per sample. CDR3 length: 13 amino acids. V shed 5 bases, J shed 6 bases, and the junction held 5 bases outside the gene matches. Per the germline V gene, CDR1 is PRHDT and CDR2 is FYEKMQ (reference sequence). General study points: With age, beta diversity per million T cells declined roughly linearly, significantly by around 43. Nothing was known about donor CMV status, and this possibly confounded expanded clonotype changes.

Then a second PCR, running about 7 to 11 cycles, was carried out with a sample-barcoded 5' primer and a J-beta primer mix. TCRdb redid the calling of the 5' RACE reads with MiXCR, one entry per CDR3 protein. This sample has roughly 800,000 distinct CDR3 sequences, with 55% to 75% found just once. A word on this clonotype: Antigen: not known.

This clonotype was obtained from a man aged 25 to 45 in good health. The V and J genes are TRBV13 and TRBJ1-2; TRBD1 agrees at 8 bases. Input material: blood. CDR3 sequence (DNA): TGTGCCAGCAGCCAGGACAGGGTACATGGCTACACCTTC. The encoded protein is CASSQDRVHGYTF.